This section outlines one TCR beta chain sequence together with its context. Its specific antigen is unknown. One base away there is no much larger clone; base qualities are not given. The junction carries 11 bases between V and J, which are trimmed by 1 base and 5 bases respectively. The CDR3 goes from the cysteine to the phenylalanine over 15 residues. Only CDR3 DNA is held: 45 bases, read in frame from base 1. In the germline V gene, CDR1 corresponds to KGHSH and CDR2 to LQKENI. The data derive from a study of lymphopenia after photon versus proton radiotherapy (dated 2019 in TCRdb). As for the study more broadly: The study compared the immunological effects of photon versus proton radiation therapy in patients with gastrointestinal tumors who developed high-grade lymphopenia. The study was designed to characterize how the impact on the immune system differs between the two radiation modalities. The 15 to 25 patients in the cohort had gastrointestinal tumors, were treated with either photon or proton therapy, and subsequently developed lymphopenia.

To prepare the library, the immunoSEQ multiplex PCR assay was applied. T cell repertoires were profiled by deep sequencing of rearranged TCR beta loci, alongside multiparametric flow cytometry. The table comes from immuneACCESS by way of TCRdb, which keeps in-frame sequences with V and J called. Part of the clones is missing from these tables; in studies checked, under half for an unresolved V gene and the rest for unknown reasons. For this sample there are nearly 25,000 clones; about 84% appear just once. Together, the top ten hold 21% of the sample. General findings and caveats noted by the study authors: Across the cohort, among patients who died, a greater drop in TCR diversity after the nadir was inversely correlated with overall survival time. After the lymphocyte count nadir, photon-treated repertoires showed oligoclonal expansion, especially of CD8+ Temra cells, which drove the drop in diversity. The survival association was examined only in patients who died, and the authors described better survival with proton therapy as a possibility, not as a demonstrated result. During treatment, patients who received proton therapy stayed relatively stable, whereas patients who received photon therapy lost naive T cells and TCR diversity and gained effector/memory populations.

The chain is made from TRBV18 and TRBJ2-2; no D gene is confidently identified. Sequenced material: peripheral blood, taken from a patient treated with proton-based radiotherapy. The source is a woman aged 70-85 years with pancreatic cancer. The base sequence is TGTGCCAGCTCACCACGAGTAGAAGTAACCGGGGAGCTGTTTTTT. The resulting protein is CASSPRVEVTGELFF.